These 9 T cell receptor beta chains were all obtained from the same sample, sequenced in a study of T cell repertoires in cytomegalovirus infection. Their antigen targets remain unknown. A single record per CDR3 protein comes from TCRdb applying MiXCR to the reads. Of roughly 78,000 distinct CDR3 sequences listed, roughly 40% are singletons. The sample here was CD8+ T cells from cultured PBMCs, taken from culture after CMV antigen stimulation. The receptors here all came from a human donor in good health (CMV status not recorded). Some clones in this sample may be carry-over from other donors' samples.

The genes are TRBV5-6 and TRBJ2-5, with TRBD1 as a possible D gene (5 bases). The V end was cut by 0 bases, the J end by 5 bases, with 11 bases between. The CDR3 extends over 14 amino acids. CDR1 and CDR2 (germline): SGHDT, YYEEEE. CDR3 protein: CASSLAQATETQYF. CDR3 nucleotides: TGTGCCAGCAGCTTGGCACAGGCCACCGAGACCCAGTACTTC.

The chain joins TRBV5-1 to TRBJ2-7, with a possible D match to TRBD2 (5 bases). The germline V and J ends were trimmed by 1 base and 2 bases, with 10 bases remaining between them. CDR1 and CDR2 (germline): SGHRS, YFSETQ. The CDR3 has 14 amino acids. DNA for the CDR3: TGCGCCAGCAGCTTGCGGGGTTCTCCCTACGAGCAGTACTTC. Translation: CASSLRGSPYEQYF.

The chain couples TRBV19 to TRBJ2-1, with D perhaps TRBD1 or TRBD2 (5 bases each). With 3 bases removed from V and 5 bases from J, the gap between germline ends came to 14 bases. CDR1 and CDR2 (germline): LNHDA, SQIVND (reference sequence). The CDR3 contains 15 residues. Here the CDR3 reads CASSIAGGGNNEQFF. The CDR3 region has the DNA TGTGCCAGTAGTATTGCTGGGGGTGGAAACAATGAGCAGTTCTTC.

This clonotype was seen more than once but under ten times. V gene TRBV20-1 combines with J gene TRBJ1-1; no reliable D call. CDR3 length: 14 amino acids. V was trimmed by 6 bases and J by 1 base, leaving 15 bases between them. Germline V gives CDR1 DFQATT, CDR2 SNEGSKA (reference sequence). CDR3 nucleotide sequence: TGCAGTGCCCGACCCCAGGTGTCGAACACTGAAGCTTTCTTT. Translating gives CSARPQVSNTEAFF.

As concerns this clonotype: The junction does not match germline at one end; this may be a read error. The chain links TRBV5-6 to TRBJ1-5, with D perhaps matching TRBD1 (6 bases). Per the germline V gene, CDR1 is SGHDT and CDR2 is YYEEEE. This CDR3 is built from 15 residues. The CDR3 sequence is CASSYGPGVNQPQNF. CDR3 DNA sequence: TGTGCCAGCAGCTATGGGCCAGGGGTCAATCAGCCCCAGAATTTT.

V and J are TRBV11-2 and TRBJ1-5, with D perhaps TRBD1 (5 bases). Germline V CDR1 and CDR2: SGHAT, FQNNGV. The germline V and J ends were trimmed by 3 bases and 2 bases, with 14 bases remaining between them. The CDR3 loop spans 16 amino acids. Here the CDR3 reads CASSLAGGEGNQPQHF. The CDR3 DNA is TGTGCCAGCAGCTTGGCTGGGGGGGAAGGCAATCAGCCCCAGCATTTT.

V is TRBV7-2 and J is TRBJ2-7; TRBD2 matches 10 bases. This CDR3 region has 16 residues. The V gene's germline CDR1 is SGHTA and CDR2 FQGNSA. V lost 1 base, J lost 4 bases, and 7 bases stayed unmatched. The CDR3 DNA reads as TGTGCCAGCAGCTTAGACCCCCTAGCGGGGGAATACGAGCAGTACTTC. As protein: CASSLDPLAGEYEQYF.

This clonotype showed up many times. The V call is TRBV7-2, the J call TRBJ2-1; D may be TRBD2 (5 bases). In germline, CDR1 is SGHTA, CDR2 FQGNSA. V lost 3 bases and J 3 bases, leaving 9 bases between the germline ends. The CDR3 extends over 14 amino acids. The CDR3 reads CASSLASLYNEQFF. DNA for the CDR3: TGTGCCAGCAGCTTGGCTAGCCTCTACAATGAGCAGTTCTTC.

This sequence joins TRBV12-3 or TRBV12-4 and TRBJ1-1; D unresolved. V lost 3 bases and J lost 1, with 12 bases in between. This CDR3 comprises 15 residues. The CDR3 loop reads CASSFSPAENTEAFF. The CDR3 nucleotides read TGTGCCAGCAGTTTTTCCCCGGCAGAGAACACTGAAGCTTTCTTT.